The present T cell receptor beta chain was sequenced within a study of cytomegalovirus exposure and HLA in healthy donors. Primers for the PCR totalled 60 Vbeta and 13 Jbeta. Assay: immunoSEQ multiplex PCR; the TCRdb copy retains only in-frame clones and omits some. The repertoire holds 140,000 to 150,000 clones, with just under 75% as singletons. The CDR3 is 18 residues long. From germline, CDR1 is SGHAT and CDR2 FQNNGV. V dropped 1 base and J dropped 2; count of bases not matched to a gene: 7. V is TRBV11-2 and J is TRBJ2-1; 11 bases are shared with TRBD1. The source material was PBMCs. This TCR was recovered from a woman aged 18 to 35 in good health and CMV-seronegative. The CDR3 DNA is TGTGCCAGCAGCTTAGTCGGACAGGGGGCGCGACCCTACAATGAGCAGTTCTTC. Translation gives CASSLVGQGARPYNEQFF. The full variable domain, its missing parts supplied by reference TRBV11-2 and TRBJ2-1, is EAGVAQSPRYKIIEKRQSVAFWCNPISGHATLYWYQQILGQGPKLLIQFQNNGVVDDSQLPKDRFSAERLKGVDSTLKIQPAKLEDSAVYLCASSLVGQGARPYNEQFFGPGTRLTVL.